This section outlines one T cell receptor beta chain sequence together with its context. Its antigen is as yet unknown. Looked up from germline, CDR1 is LGHNA and CDR2 is YNFKEQ. The V end lost 0 bases, the J end lost 1 base, and 9 bases lay between the germline ends. The CDR3 contains 15 residues. This entry belongs to a study of post-analysis software for immune sequencing data. Study details: Secondary progressive, relapsing-remitting and progressive-relapsing multiple sclerosis were among the included disease courses.

Study observations and caveats: In patients, TRBV5-6, TRBV5-1 and TRBV20-1 belonged to roughly 5 TRBV segments found more frequently than in controls. F measure showed strong co-clustering of same-batch samples.

The library was made from cDNA and included unique molecular identifiers. TCRdb passed the PCR reads through MiXCR, listing each CDR3 protein once. The table has 400,000 to 500,000 distinct CDR3 sequences, about 39% seen once. The receptor comes from a girl aged 2 to 9 with multiple sclerosis. V usage is TRBV4-2 and J usage is TRBJ1-2; D is ambiguous. Specimen: blood. The chain's CDR3 is CASSQEPKVNYGYTF. CDR3 nucleotides: TGTGCCAGCAGCCAAGAACCGAAGGTTAACTATGGCTACACCTTC.